This TCR beta chain is drawn from a study of monozygotic twins with inflammatory bowel disease. The total RNA came straight from whole blood, and T cells were not sorted beforehand. With respect to this clonotype: Its antigen is as yet unknown.

The study's findings and limits: Repertoire similarity did not differ between concordant and discordant twins, perhaps due to limited power. IBD patients displayed reduced TCRbeta diversity (inverse Simpson) when set against healthy co-twins.

The CDR3 has 12 amino acids. Germline-derived CDR1 and CDR2 are KGHSH and LQKENI. Amplification of TCRalpha and TCRbeta cDNA involved two nested PCRs that ran for approximately 17 and 9 cycles. TCRdb reprocessed the 5' RACE reads; each CDR3 protein has one entry and no DNA is given. In all, the sample yields over 90,000 distinct CDR3 sequences. J is TRBJ1-1 and V is TRBV18; the TCRdb call, TRBD1, lacks DNA for checking. The clonotype originates from a human donor with ulcerative colitis or Crohn's disease, or a healthy co-twin of an affected twin (not recorded which). Sample: blood. The CDR3 protein is CASQSTGFEAFF.